The 26 T cell receptor beta chains below come from one sample, sequenced in a study of technical replicates of blood from a few donors. TCRdb keeps only in-frame clones here, not all; method: immunoSEQ multiplex PCR. The sample carries more than 65,000 clones, 96% recorded once. Input material: T cells isolated from PBMCs. Source of these receptors: a human donor in good health.

The rearrangement links TRBV18 to TRBJ2-7; 7 positions match TRBD1. V was pared by 3 bases and J by 3 bases, with 5 bases of the junction left unmatched. CDR1 and CDR2 from the germline V gene are KGHSH and LQKENI. CDR3 length equals 14 residues. The CDR3 DNA reads TGTGCCAGCTCACCTGGACAGGAAAGCTACGAGCAGTACTTC. Amino acids: CASSPGQESYEQYF.

The CDR3 here is CASSPGLAGVVVQFF. As DNA, the CDR3 is TGTGCCAGCAGCCCGGGACTAGCGGGAGTCGTAGTGCAGTTCTTC. This sequence joins TRBV7-6 and TRBJ2-1, with TRBD2 matching over 14 bases. V trimming: 5 bases; J trimming: 12 bases; junction bases outside the gene matches: 9. Germline V lookup: CDR1 SGHVS, CDR2 FNYEAQ. This CDR3 comprises 15 residues.

The genes are TRBV7-8 and TRBJ2-2, with D perhaps TRBD2 (6 bases). The length of the CDR3 is 17 residues. The ends were cut back, 3 bases at V and 5 bases at J, with 19 bases in the middle. Germline V lookup: CDR1 SGHVS, CDR2 FQNEAQ. CDR3 sequence (DNA): TGTGCCAGCAGCTTGTACCCGAGGAGGGATAGGACCGGGGAGCTGTTTTTT. Its protein is CASSLYPRRDRTGELFF.

The gene calls are TRBV28 and TRBJ2-6; D is perhaps TRBD2 (6 bases). The CDR3 runs to 17 residues. Trimming took 3 bases from V and 0 from J, leaving 12 bases between them. CDR1 is MDHEN and CDR2 is SYDVKM in the germline V gene. CDR3 loop: CASSFAGLDSGANVLTF. For the CDR3, the DNA is TGTGCCAGCAGTTTTGCGGGGCTCGACTCTGGGGCCAACGTCCTGACTTTC.

The J gene is TRBJ2-2, the V gene TRBV28; possible D gene TRBD2, 6 bases. Germline V gene data show CDR1 as MDHEN and CDR2 as SYDVKM. Trimming shortened V by 5 bases and J by 1 base, and 14 bases separated the two germline ends. CDR3 length: 16 amino acids. CDR3 region: CASSALAPMNTGELFF. The CDR3 DNA reads TGTGCCAGCAGTGCCCTAGCGCCCATGAACACCGGGGAGCTGTTTTTT. Looking up the rest from reference TRBV28 and TRBJ2-2 gives the full variable domain: DVKVTQSSRYLVKRTGEKVFLECVQDMDHENMFWYRQDPGLGLRLIYFSYDVKMKEKGDIPEGYSVSREKKERFSLILESASTNQTSMYLCASSALAPMNTGELFFGEGSRLTVL.

This chain joins TRBV30 and TRBJ1-2, with D unclear. This CDR3 comprises 11 residues. Between the trimmed V and J ends, which lost 4 bases and 7 bases, there was a span of 10 bases. Germline V gene data show CDR1 as GTSNPN and CDR2 as SVGIG (reference sequence). CDR3 sequence: CAWNNGSGYTF. CDR3 nucleotide sequence: TGTGCCTGGAATAACGGGTCTGGCTACACCTTC.

J is TRBJ2-7 and V is TRBV9, with 11 bases identical to TRBD2. Per germline, CDR1 SGDLS and CDR2 YYNGEE. Trimming at V came to 0 bases and at J to 7 bases, leaving 9 bases not matched to a gene. CDR3 length equals 16 residues. CDR3 sequence (DNA): TGTGCCAGCAGCGTAGAGACTAGCGGGACGATTGGGGAGCAGTACTTC. Its protein is CASSVETSGTIGEQYF.

The genes are TRBV5-1 and TRBJ2-2, with 12 bases identical to TRBD2. Losses at the gene ends were 3 bases for V and 6 bases for J; bases not matched to a gene: 12. This CDR3 is 18 amino acids long. Germline assignment: CDR1 SGHRS and CDR2 YFSETQ. The CDR3 sequence: CASSSIRTSGVFAGELFF. The CDR3 nucleotides read TGCGCCAGCAGCTCGATTCGGACTAGCGGGGTTTTCGCCGGGGAGCTGTTTTTT.

The rearrangement joins TRBV19 to TRBJ1-2; TRBD1 aligns across 9 bases. J gave up 6 bases and V 8 bases, and 7 bases lay outside the gene matches. The CDR3 sequence is 13 residues long. Germline V gene data show CDR1 as LNHDA and CDR2 as SQIVND (reference sequence). This CDR3 is CASGWGTGNGYTF. Here the CDR3 DNA reads TGTGCCAGTGGTTGGGGGACAGGGAATGGCTACACCTTC.

In DNA, the CDR3 is TGTGCCAGCAGCCTACAGGGGGGGGCCTACGAGCAGTACTTC. As protein: CASSLQGGAYEQYF. The chain combines TRBV9 with TRBJ2-7; weak D call: TRBD1 (8 bases). Germline lookup yields CDR1 SGDLS and CDR2 YYNGEE. The CDR3 is made up of 14 amino acids. V lost 4 bases to trimming and J lost 2 bases, with 13 bases between them.

This sequence joins TRBV7-3 and TRBJ2-5; no reliable D call. Looked up from germline, CDR1 is SGHTA and CDR2 is FQGTGA. V gave up 4 bases and J gave up 5 bases, with 5 bases separating them. This CDR3 is built from 11 residues. The CDR3 DNA is TGTGCCAGCAGCTCAAATGAGACCCAGTACTTC. Its protein is CASSSNETQYF. The full variable domain, in which reference TRBV7-3 and TRBJ2-5 provide the parts outside the CDR3, is GAGVSQTPSNKVTEKGKYVELRCDPISGHTALYWYRQSLGQGPEFLIYFQGTGAADDSGLPNDRFFAVRPEGSVSTLKIQRTERGDSAVYLCASSSNETQYFGPGTRLLVL.

This clone has only a few counts. The V call is TRBV6-5, the J call TRBJ2-5, with unresolved D. Trimming took 7 bases from V and 5 from J, leaving 8 bases between them. Germline CDR1 and CDR2: MNHEY and SVGAGI. The CDR3 is 11 residues long. This CDR3 reads CASKRQETQYF. The CDR3 DNA follows: TGTGCCAGCAAGAGGCAGGAGACCCAGTACTTC.

This clone appeared once. This rearrangement joins TRBV27 to TRBJ2-7, with TRBD1 matching 8 bases. V lost 7 bases, J lost 3 bases, and 8 bases stayed unmatched. The CDR3 runs 14 residues. Germline CDR1 MNHEY, CDR2 SMNVEV (reference sequence). The chain's CDR3 is CASNPTGAVYEQYF. The CDR3 coding sequence is TGTGCCAGCAACCCGACAGGGGCCGTCTACGAGCAGTACTTC.

The rearrangement joins TRBV4-1 to TRBJ2-3, with TRBD2 as a possible D gene (6 bases). The CDR3 has 13 residues. Germline CDR1 and CDR2: MGHRA and YSYEKL. The germline V and J ends were trimmed by 10 bases and 0 bases, with 11 bases remaining between them. The CDR3 region has the DNA TGCGCCACGGGGGAGCCTAGCACAGATACGCAGTATTTT. Protein product: CATGEPSTDTQYF.

This chain connects TRBV5-6 to TRBJ2-7, with 13 bases identical to TRBD2. The germline V gene encodes CDR1 SGHDT and CDR2 YYEEEE. Germline trimming cut 4 bases from V and 6 bases from J; bases unmatched to any gene: 4. CDR3 length: 14 amino acids. The CDR3 sequence: CASSTLAGGGEQYF. The CDR3 DNA reads as TGTGCCAGCAGCACACTAGCGGGAGGGGGCGAGCAGTACTTC.

The J gene is TRBJ1-5, the V gene TRBV23-1; D is undetermined. TRBV23-1 is filed as an ORF, its function uncertain. The length of the CDR3 is 16 residues. Trimming cost V 4 bases and J 0 bases, with 13 bases left between them. The CDR3 spells CASSLVRLYSNQPQHF. Written as DNA, the CDR3 is TGCGCCAGCAGTCTCGTCAGACTTTATAGCAATCAGCCCCAGCATTTT.

The V gene is TRBV30, the J gene TRBJ2-2; D is possibly TRBD1 (6 bases). Germline assignment: CDR1 GTSNPN and CDR2 SVGIG (reference sequence). The V and J ends lost 2 bases and 6 bases respectively, with 13 bases between them. The CDR3 has 14 residues. The chain's CDR3 is CAWSRTGYAGELFF. For the CDR3, the DNA is TGTGCCTGGAGTCGTACAGGGTATGCCGGGGAGCTGTTTTTT.

In DNA form, the CDR3 reads TGTGCCAGCAGCTTGACTAGCGGGAGCCACGAGCAGTACTTC. Amino acids: CASSLTSGSHEQYF. The chain links TRBV27 to TRBJ2-7; 12 bases align to TRBD2. The CDR3 has 14 residues. The germline V gene has CDR1 MNHEY and CDR2 SMNVEV (reference sequence). V trimming: 6 bases; J trimming: 5 bases; junction bases outside the gene matches: 5.

The V call is TRBV2, the J call TRBJ1-2, with 8 bases fitting TRBD1. The CDR3 totals 14 residues. Germline V gives CDR1 SNHLY, CDR2 FYNNEI. V lost 6 bases and J lost 8; bases outside the gene matches: 11. The CDR3 protein is CASSPEGQGWGYTF. The CDR3 DNA is TGTGCCAGCAGCCCGGAAGGACAGGGCTGGGGCTACACCTTC.

This rearrangement joins TRBV9 to TRBJ2-3, with 8 bases aligning to TRBD2. The germline CDR1 and CDR2 sequences are SGDLS and YYNGEE. The length of the CDR3 is 16 residues. Trimming cost V 3 bases and J 3 bases; bases outside gene matches: 9. The CDR3 region has the DNA TGTGCCAGCAGCGCTTATACAAGCGGGAGAACAGATACGCAGTATTTT. It encodes CASSAYTSGRTDTQYF.

The chain combines TRBV20-1 with TRBJ2-7; D is uncertain. The CDR3 totals 11 residues. Per germline, CDR1 DFQATT and CDR2 SNEGSKA (reference sequence). With 1 base removed from V and 9 bases from J, the gap between germline ends came to 10 bases. The CDR3 coding sequence is TGCAGTGCTAGAGGAGTCGAGGCGCAGTACTTC. This encodes CSARGVEAQYF.

V and J are TRBV4-1 and TRBJ1-3, with TRBD1 identical over 12 bases. Losses at the gene ends were 4 bases for V and 1 base for J; bases not matched to a gene: 14. The CDR3 spans 20 residues. The germline gives CDR1 MGHRA, CDR2 YSYEKL. Here the CDR3 reads CASSRVPGDRGRESGNTIYF. The CDR3 DNA reads as TGCGCCAGCAGCCGCGTCCCGGGGGACAGGGGGCGAGAGTCTGGAAACACCATATATTTT.

CDR3 DNA sequence: TGTGCCAGCAGTCTACGGGACAGGGGACCCAATGAGCAGTTCTTC. Amino acid sequence: CASSLRDRGPNEQFF. This rearrangement joins TRBV27 to TRBJ2-1; 10 positions agree with TRBD1. This CDR3 has 15 amino acids. V lost 5 bases to trimming and J lost 6 bases; unmatched junction nucleotides: 7. Germline V CDR1 and CDR2: MNHEY, SMNVEV (reference sequence).

The chain links TRBV7-3 to TRBJ2-3; TRBD1 might be the D (5 bases). The CDR3 length is 14 residues. Trimming pared 5 bases from V and 0 bases from J, leaving 9 bases between. CDR1 SGHTA and CDR2 FQGTGA come from the germline V gene. The CDR3: CASSARQSTDTQYF. The DNA for the CDR3 is TGTGCCAGCAGCGCCCGACAGAGCACAGATACGCAGTATTTT.

The genes are TRBV9 and TRBJ2-3; 10 positions agree with TRBD2. After removal of 2 bases from V and 2 bases from J, the junction contained 5 bases not matched to a gene. The CDR3 runs 16 residues. From germline, CDR1 is SGDLS and CDR2 YYNGEE. CDR3 residues: CASSVLAGANTDTQYF. The CDR3 region has the DNA TGTGCCAGCAGCGTCCTAGCGGGAGCAAACACAGATACGCAGTATTTT. The full variable domain, completed using reference TRBV9 and TRBJ2-3, is DSGVTQTPKHLITATGQRVTLRCSPRSGDLSVYWYQQSLDQGLQFLIQYYNGEERAKGNILERFSAQQFPDLHSELNLSSLELGDSALYFCASSVLAGANTDTQYFGPGTRLTVL.

V gene TRBV6-5 combines with J gene TRBJ2-1, with 7 bases matching TRBD2. V trimming: 1 base; J trimming: 5 bases; junction bases outside the gene matches: 5. Germline values: CDR1 MNHEY, CDR2 SVGAGI. The CDR3 totals 15 residues. CDR3 in DNA: TGTGCCAGCAGTTACTTCTTAGCGGGTAACAATGAGCAGTTCTTC. As protein: CASSYFLAGNNEQFF.